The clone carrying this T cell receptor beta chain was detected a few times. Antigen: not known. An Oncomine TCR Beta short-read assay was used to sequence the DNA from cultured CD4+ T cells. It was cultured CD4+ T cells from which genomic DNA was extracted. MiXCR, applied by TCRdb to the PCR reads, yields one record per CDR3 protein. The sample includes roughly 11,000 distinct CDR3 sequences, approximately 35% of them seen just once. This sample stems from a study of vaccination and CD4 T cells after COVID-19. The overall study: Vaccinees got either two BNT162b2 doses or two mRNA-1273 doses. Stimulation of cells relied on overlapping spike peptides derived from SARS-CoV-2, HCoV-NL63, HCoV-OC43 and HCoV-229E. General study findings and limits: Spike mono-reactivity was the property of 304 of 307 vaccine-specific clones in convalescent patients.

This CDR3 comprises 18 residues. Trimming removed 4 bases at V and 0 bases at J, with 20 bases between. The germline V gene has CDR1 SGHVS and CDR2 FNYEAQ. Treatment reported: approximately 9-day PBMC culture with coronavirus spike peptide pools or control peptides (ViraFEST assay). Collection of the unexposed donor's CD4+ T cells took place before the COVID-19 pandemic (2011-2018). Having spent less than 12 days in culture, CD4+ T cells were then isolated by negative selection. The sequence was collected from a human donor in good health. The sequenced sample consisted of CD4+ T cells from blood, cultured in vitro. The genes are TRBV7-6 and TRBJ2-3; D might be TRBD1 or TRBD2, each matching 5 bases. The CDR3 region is CASSSWPQGAPSTDTQYF. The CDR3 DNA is TGTGCCAGCAGCTCCTGGCCCCAGGGAGCACCTAGCACAGATACGCAGTATTTT.